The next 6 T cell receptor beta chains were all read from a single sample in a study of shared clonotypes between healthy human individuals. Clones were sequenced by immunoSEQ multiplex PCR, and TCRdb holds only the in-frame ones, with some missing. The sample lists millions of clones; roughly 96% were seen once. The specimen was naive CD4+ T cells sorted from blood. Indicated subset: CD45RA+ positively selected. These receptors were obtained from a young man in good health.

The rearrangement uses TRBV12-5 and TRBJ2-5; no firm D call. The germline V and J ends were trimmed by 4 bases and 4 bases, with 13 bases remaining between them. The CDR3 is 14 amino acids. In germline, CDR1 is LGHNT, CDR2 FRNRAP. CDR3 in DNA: TGTGCTAGTGGTTCCATAAGGCCCCGAGAGACCCAGTACTTC. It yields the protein CASGSIRPRETQYF.

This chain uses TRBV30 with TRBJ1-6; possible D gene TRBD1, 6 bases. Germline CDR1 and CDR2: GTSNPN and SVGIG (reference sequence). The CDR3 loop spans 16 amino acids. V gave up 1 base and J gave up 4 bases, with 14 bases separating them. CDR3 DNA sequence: TGTGCCTGGAGTGGACAGGCTGGGACTTATAATTCACCCCTCCACTTT. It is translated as CAWSGQAGTYNSPLHF. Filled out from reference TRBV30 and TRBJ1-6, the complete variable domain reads SQTIHQWPATLVQPVGSPLSLECTVEGTSNPNLYWYRQAAGRGLQLLFYSVGIGQISSEVPQNLSASRPQDRQFILSSKKLLLSDSGFYLCAWSGQAGTYNSPLHFGNGTRLTVT.

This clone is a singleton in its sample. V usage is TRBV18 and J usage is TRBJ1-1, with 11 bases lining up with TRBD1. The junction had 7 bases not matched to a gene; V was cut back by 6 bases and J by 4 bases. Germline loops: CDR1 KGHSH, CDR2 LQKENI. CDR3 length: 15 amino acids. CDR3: CASSLRTGGITEAFF. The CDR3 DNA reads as TGTGCCAGCTCTCTTAGGACAGGGGGCATCACTGAAGCTTTCTTT.

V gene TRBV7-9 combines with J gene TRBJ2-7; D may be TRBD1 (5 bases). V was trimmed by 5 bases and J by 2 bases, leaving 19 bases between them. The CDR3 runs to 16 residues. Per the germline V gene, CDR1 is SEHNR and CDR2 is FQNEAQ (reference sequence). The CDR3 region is CASSPLGAGSAYEQYF. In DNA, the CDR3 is TGTGCCAGCAGCCCGCTTGGGGCAGGGTCTGCCTACGAGCAGTACTTC.

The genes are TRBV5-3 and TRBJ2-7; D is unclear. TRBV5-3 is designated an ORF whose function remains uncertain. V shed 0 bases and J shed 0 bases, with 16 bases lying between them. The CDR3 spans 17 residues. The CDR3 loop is CARSLGQPRLSSYEQYF. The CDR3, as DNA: TGTGCCAGAAGCTTGGGGCAGCCGCGTCTTAGCTCCTACGAGCAGTACTTC.

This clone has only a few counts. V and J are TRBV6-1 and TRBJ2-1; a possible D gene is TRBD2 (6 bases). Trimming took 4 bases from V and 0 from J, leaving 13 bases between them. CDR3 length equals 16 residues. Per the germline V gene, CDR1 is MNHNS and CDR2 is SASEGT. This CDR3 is CASSVSYGSSYNEQFF. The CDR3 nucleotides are TGTGCCAGCAGTGTGTCTTACGGGAGCTCCTACAATGAGCAGTTCTTC.